The present entry profiles one TCR beta chain with its context. Source study methods: By means of reference gene primer amplification, nucleated cell counts were estimated. The protocol was immunoSEQ multiplex PCR, while the TCRdb copy is restricted to in-frame clones and leaves out a portion. For V, J and clone size, that table is used; D and trimming come from the DNA. The sample consists of about 49,000 clones, approximately 80% of them appearing once. These data originate in a study of blood T cell repertoires in COVID-19. CDR1 is ENHRY and CDR2 is SYGVKD in the germline V gene. V lost 7 bases and J 0 bases, leaving 12 bases between the germline ends. The CDR3 is 15 amino acids.

This receptor was taken from a man between 65 and 79 years old with active or convalescent COVID-19. The sample consisted of peripheral blood. The rearrangement joins TRBV10-3 to TRBJ2-2, with D hard to call. The CDR3 protein is CAIKLTHANTGELFF. CDR3 bases: TGTGCCATCAAACTTACCCACGCGAACACCGGGGAGCTGTTTTTT.